This T cell receptor beta chain was retrieved from a study of T cells in narcolepsy. As for the study in general: Patients with NT1 or NT2 and healthy control donors were enrolled. Study findings and constraints: Autoreactive clonotypes reportedly recurred in blood of same and different patients, not controls.

Clones were read by immunoSEQ multiplex PCR, and TCRdb kept only the in-frame ones, dropping some. The table records around 34,000 clones, 79% of them present only once. This clone was observed once. What it binds is unknown. V was shortened by 5 bases and J by 4 bases, with 26 bases between the two germline ends. CDR3 length: 19 amino acids. Germline values: CDR1 LNHDA, CDR2 SQIVND (reference sequence). The chain employs TRBV19 and TRBJ1-4, with D uncertain. This TCR derives from a human donor in good health. Sequencing input: memory (CD45RA-) CD4+ T cells from blood. This CDR3 is CASSGNSGSPTKDNEKLFF. The CDR3 nucleotides read TGTGCCAGTAGTGGGAACTCTGGATCCCCCACAAAAGATAATGAAAAACTGTTTTTT.